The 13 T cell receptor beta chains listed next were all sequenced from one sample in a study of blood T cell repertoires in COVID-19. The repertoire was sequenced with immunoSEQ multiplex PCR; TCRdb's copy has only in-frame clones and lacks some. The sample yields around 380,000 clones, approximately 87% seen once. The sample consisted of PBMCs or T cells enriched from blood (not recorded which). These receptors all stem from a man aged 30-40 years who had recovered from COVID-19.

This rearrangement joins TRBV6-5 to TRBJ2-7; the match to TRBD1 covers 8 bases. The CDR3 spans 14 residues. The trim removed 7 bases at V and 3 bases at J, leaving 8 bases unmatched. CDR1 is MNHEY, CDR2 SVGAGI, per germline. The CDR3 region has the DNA TGTGCCAGCAAAACCGGGACAGGTCTCTACGAGCAGTACTTC. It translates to CASKTGTGLYEQYF.

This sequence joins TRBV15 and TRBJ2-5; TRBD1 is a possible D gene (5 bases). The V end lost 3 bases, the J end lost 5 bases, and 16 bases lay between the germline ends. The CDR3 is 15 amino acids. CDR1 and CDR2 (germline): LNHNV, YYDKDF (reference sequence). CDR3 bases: TGTGCCACCAGCAGGGAAGAAGGGGCGTGGGAGACCCAGTACTTC. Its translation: CATSREEGAWETQYF.

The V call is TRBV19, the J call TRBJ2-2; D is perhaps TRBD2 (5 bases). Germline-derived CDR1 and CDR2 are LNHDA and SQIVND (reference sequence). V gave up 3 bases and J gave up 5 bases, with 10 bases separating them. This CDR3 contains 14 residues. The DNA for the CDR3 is TGTGCCAGTAGTATTCCGGGGTTGACCGGGGAGCTGTTTTTT. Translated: CASSIPGLTGELFF.

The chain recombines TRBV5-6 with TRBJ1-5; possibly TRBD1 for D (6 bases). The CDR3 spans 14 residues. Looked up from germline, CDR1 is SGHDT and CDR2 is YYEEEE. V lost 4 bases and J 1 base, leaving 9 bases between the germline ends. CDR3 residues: CASSADRSNQPQHF. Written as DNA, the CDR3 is TGTGCCAGCAGCGCCGACAGGAGCAATCAGCCCCAGCATTTT.

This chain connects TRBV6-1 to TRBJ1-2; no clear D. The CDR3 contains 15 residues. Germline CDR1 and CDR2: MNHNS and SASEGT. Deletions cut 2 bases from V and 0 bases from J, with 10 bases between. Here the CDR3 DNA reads TGTGCCAGCAGTGAAAGGAAGGGAGCTAACTATGGCTACACCTTC. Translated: CASSERKGANYGYTF.

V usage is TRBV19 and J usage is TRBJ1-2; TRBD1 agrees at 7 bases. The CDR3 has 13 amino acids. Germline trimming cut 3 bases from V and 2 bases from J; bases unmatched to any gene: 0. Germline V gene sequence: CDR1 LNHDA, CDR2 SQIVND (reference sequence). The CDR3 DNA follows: TGTGCCAGTAGTATGGACAGGAACTATGGCTACACCTTC. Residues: CASSMDRNYGYTF.

CDR3 DNA sequence: TGTGCCAGCAGCCAAGTTGGGGGGATGAACACTGAAGCTTTCTTT. It specifies CASSQVGGMNTEAFF. The chain couples TRBV4-2 to TRBJ1-1, with a weak D call TRBD1 (5 bases). The CDR3 sequence is 15 residues long. Germline-derived CDR1 and CDR2 are LGHNA and YNFKEQ. The germline V and J ends were trimmed by 1 base and 0 bases, with 9 bases remaining between them.

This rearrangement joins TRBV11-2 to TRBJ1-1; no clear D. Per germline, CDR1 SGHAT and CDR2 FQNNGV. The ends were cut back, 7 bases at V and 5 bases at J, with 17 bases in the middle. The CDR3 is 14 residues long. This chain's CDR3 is CASTPGGFGTEAFF. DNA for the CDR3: TGTGCCAGCACGCCGGGAGGGTTCGGGACTGAAGCTTTCTTT.

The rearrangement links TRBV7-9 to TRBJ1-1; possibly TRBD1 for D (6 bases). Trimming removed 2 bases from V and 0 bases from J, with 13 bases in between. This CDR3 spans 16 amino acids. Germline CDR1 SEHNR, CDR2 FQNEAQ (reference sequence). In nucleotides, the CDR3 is TGTGCCAGCAGCTTACCACCTGGGACACTGAACACTGAAGCTTTCTTT. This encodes CASSLPPGTLNTEAFF.

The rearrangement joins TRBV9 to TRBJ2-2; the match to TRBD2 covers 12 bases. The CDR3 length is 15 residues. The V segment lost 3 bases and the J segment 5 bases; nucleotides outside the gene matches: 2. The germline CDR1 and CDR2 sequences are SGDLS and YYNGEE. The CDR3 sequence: CASSAGLAGTGELFF. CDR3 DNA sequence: TGTGCCAGCAGCGCTGGACTAGCGGGGACCGGGGAGCTGTTTTTT. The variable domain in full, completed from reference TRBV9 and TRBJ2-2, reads DSGVTQTPKHLITATGQRVTLRCSPRSGDLSVYWYQQSLDQGLQFLIQYYNGEERAKGNILERFSAQQFPDLHSELNLSSLELGDSALYFCASSAGLAGTGELFFGEGSRLTVL.

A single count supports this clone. CDR3 coding DNA: TGTGCCAGCAGCTTAGCGGAGGGGGCTGGGGTAGCTTTCTTT. Translation: CASSLAEGAGVAFF. V usage is TRBV7-9 and J usage is TRBJ1-1, with 7 bases matching TRBD1. Germline lookup yields CDR1 SEHNR and CDR2 FQNEAQ (reference sequence). With 0 bases clipped from V and 10 bases from J, the junction kept 8 bases outside the gene matches. This CDR3 is built from 14 residues.

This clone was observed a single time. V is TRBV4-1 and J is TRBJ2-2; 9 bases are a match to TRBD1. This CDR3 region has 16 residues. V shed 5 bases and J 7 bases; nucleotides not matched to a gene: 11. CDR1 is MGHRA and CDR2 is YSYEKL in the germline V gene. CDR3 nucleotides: TGCGCCAGCAGCATTCGTCCGGGACAGGGAATCGGGGAGCTGTTTTTT. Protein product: CASSIRPGQGIGELFF.

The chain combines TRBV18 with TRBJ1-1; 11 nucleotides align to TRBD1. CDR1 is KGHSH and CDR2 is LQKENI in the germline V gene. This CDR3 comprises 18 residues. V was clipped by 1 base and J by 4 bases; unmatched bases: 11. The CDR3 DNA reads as TGTGCCAGCTCACCACGTCGATCCGGGACAGGGGGTTTCACTGAAGCTTTCTTT. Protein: CASSPRRSGTGGFTEAFF. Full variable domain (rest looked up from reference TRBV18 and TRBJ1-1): NAGVMQNPRHLVRRRGQEARLRCSPMKGHSHVYWYRQLPEEGLKFMVYLQKENIIDESGMPKERFSAEFPKEGPSILRIQQVVRGDSAAYFCASSPRRSGTGGFTEAFFGQGTRLTVV.